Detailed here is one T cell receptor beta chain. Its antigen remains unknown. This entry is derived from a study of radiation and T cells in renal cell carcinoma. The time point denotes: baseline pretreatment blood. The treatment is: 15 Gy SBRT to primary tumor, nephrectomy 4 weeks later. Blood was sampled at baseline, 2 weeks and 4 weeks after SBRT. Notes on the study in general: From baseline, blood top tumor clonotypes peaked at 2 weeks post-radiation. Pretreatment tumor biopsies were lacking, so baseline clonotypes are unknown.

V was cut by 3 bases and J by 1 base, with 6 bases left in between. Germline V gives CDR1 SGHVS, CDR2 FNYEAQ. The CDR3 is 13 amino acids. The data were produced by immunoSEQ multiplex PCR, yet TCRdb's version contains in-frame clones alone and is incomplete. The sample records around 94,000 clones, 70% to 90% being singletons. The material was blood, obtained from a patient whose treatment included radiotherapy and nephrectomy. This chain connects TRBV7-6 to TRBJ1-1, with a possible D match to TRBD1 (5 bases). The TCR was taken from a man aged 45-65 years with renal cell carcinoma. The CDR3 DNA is TGTGCCAGCAGCTTGCAGGGGAACACTGAAGCTTTCTTT. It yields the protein CASSLQGNTEAFF.